This TCR beta chain was captured in a study of cytomegalovirus exposure and HLA in healthy donors. Overall study results and limits: The dataset shows that most TCR sequences were rare, while some public TCRs occurred in many donors. It has been reported that TCR beta sequences accurately predicted the HLA-A and HLA-B alleles of most subjects.

Germline assignment: CDR1 MNHEY and CDR2 SMNVEV (reference sequence). This CDR3 has 15 residues. V dropped 6 bases and J dropped 7; count of bases not matched to a gene: 10. Amplification used 60 Vbeta primers and 13 Jbeta primers. In the authors' workflow: Later, 80 million or so unique TCR beta chains were counted in an analysis, and roughly 11 million of them were shared. Only in-frame clones appear in the TCRdb table, and some are missing; sequencing was by immunoSEQ multiplex PCR. Clone size and the V and J calls come from that table; the DNA yielded D and trimming. The table includes about 160,000 clones, roughly 82% detected once. On this clone: Its cognate antigen is unknown.

Sequenced material: PBMCs. The genes are TRBV27 and TRBJ2-1, with TRBD2 matching over 9 bases. The TCR sequence derives from a man aged 45 to 65 in good health and CMV-seropositive. The CDR3 DNA follows: TGTGCCAGCAGCCCGGGACTAGCATTAAGGAATGAGCAGTTCTTC. Translated, it gives CASSPGLALRNEQFF.